This TCR beta chain was captured by sequencing in a study of beta chain features in type 1 diabetes. Findings of the study overall: PCR might favor shorter templates, equally in patients and controls. Shortening that was moderate but significant affected the TCRB CDR3s of Type 1 diabetes patients in all four CD4+ subsets.

Expressed TCRB transcripts were sequenced, since all the RNA that had been isolated was reverse transcribed. Only in-frame clones appear in the TCRdb table, and some are missing; sequencing was by immunoSEQ multiplex PCR. Here the sample spans almost 350,000 clones, roughly 9% being singletons. This CDR3 is built from 13 residues. Germline-derived CDR1 and CDR2 are SNHLY and FYNNEI. Remarks on this clone: Its matching antigen is unknown. Germline and junction disagree at one end, which may indicate a read error.

Sequencing was performed on central memory CD4+ T cells from blood. The TCR originated in a man between 25 and 39 years old with type 1 diabetes. This chain joins TRBV2 and TRBJ1-2, with D possibly matching TRBD1 (5 bases). The CDR3 nucleotides read TGTGCCAGCAGTCCATACGGGACCCCACCTTACCCCTTC. It encodes CASSPYGTPPYPF.